This note documents a single T cell receptor beta chain sequence. This entry is derived from a study of cytomegalovirus exposure and HLA in healthy donors. Only in-frame clones appear in the TCRdb table, and some are missing; sequencing was by immunoSEQ multiplex PCR. The sample holds roughly 200,000 clones, roughly 86% seen once. The donors were in the 120-subject validation cohort, distinct from the approximately 730-subject first cohort. Trimming removed 5 bases from V and 1 base from J, with 12 bases in between. Germline V CDR1 and CDR2: MDHEN, SYDVKM. The CDR3 is 15 residues long. This chain links TRBV28 with TRBJ1-3, with a weak D call TRBD1 (5 bases). This clonotype originated in a man aged 25 to 40 in good health and CMV-seropositive. Sequencing was carried out using PBMCs. The CDR3 bases are TGTGCCAGCAGTCCGGGCCGGGGGTCTGGAAACACCATATATTTT. It codes for CASSPGRGSGNTIYF.